These 13 T cell receptor beta chains share one sample of origin, sequenced in a study of monozygotic twins with inflammatory bowel disease. For each CDR3 protein, TCRdb gives one entry from its re-call of the 5' RACE reads, without DNA. The table lists some 400,000 distinct CDR3 sequences. Specimen: blood. Source of these receptors: a human donor with ulcerative colitis or Crohn's disease, or a healthy co-twin of an affected twin (not recorded which).

This chain links TRBV18 with TRBJ1-1. CDR1 and CDR2 from the germline V gene are KGHSH and LQKENI. This CDR3 spans 13 amino acids. The CDR3 region is CASSQGSRPEAFF. The complete variable domain, with remaining parts taken from reference TRBV18 and TRBJ1-1, reads NAGVMQNPRHLVRRRGQEARLRCSPMKGHSHVYWYRQLPEEGLKFMVYLQKENIIDESGMPKERFSAEFPKEGPSILRIQQVVRGDSAAYFCASSQGSRPEAFFGQGTRLTVV.

CDR3 sequence: CASSYYPPNTGDDYRGSYEQYF. The chain combines TRBV6-2 or TRBV6-3 with TRBJ2-7; as DNA is missing, the TRBD1 call by TCRdb cannot be tested. The CDR3 length is 22 residues. Germline values: CDR1 MNHEY, CDR2 SVGEGT.

This rearrangement joins TRBV4-2 to TRBJ2-3; TCRdb's D call, TRBD2, is unchecked because there is no DNA. CDR3 length equals 17 residues. Per germline, CDR1 LGHNA and CDR2 YNFKEQ. The CDR3 spells CASSQATSGSMTDTQYF.

The chain joins TRBV20-1 to TRBJ2-7; there is no DNA to check the TCRdb D call of TRBD2. This CDR3 has 15 amino acids. Looked up from germline, CDR1 is DFQATT and CDR2 is SNEGSKA (reference sequence). This CDR3 reads CSAPEWSGWEDEQYF.

The chain combines TRBV9 with TRBJ2-7; TCRdb proposes TRBD1, but this gene call is untestable without DNA. The germline V gene encodes CDR1 SGDLS and CDR2 YYNGEE. The CDR3 length is 14 residues. The CDR3 loop is CASSVRDSSYEQYF. The whole variable domain, remainder taken from reference TRBV9 and TRBJ2-7, is DSGVTQTPKHLITATGQRVTLRCSPRSGDLSVYWYQQSLDQGLQFLIQYYNGEERAKGNILERFSAQQFPDLHSELNLSSLELGDSALYFCASSVRDSSYEQYFGPGTRLTVT.

The CDR3 protein is CASSLRAAVIDNEQFF. The J gene is TRBJ2-1, the V gene TRBV5-1. The CDR3 has 16 amino acids. In germline, CDR1 is SGHRS, CDR2 YFSETQ.

This chain joins TRBV6-1 and TRBJ1-1; TCRdb selects TRBD1, and the lack of DNA leaves this call unchecked. The germline V gene encodes CDR1 MNHNS and CDR2 SASEGT. This CDR3 spans 15 amino acids. This chain's CDR3 is CASSSWTVMNTEAFF.

The V gene is TRBV20-1, the J gene TRBJ2-1. This CDR3 has 14 amino acids. CDR1 is DFQATT, CDR2 SNEGSKA, per germline (reference sequence). The CDR3 sequence: CSAPYPSSYNEQFF.

The rearrangement joins TRBV3-1 to TRBJ2-5. CDR1 and CDR2 from the germline V gene are LGHDT and YNNKEL (reference sequence). The CDR3 is 14 amino acids. The CDR3 sequence: CASSQVRFQETQYF.

The chain has TRBV4-3 and TRBJ1-2. The CDR3 sequence is 16 residues long. Germline-derived CDR1 and CDR2 are LGHNA and YSLEER. CDR3 amino acids: CASSQEILTPNYGYTF.

This chain joins TRBV6-1 and TRBJ2-3; TCRdb's assignment of TRBD1 cannot be checked, as there is no DNA. This CDR3 has 17 amino acids. Looked up from germline, CDR1 is MNHNS and CDR2 is SASEGT. The CDR3 sequence: CASTLGNRRLSTDTQYF.

This CDR3 reads CASKGGRGRSQPQHF. This chain connects TRBV6-1 to TRBJ1-5; there is no DNA to check the TCRdb D call of TRBD1. Germline V gene data show CDR1 as MNHNS and CDR2 as SASEGT. The CDR3 has 15 amino acids.

V and J are TRBV7-2 and TRBJ2-5. CDR3 length: 15 residues. Germline CDR1 and CDR2: SGHTA and FQGNSA. The CDR3 spells CASSSSGSTGETQYF.